This T cell receptor (beta chain) was captured in a study of control samples from healthy donors and cancer patients. The V and J ends lost 2 bases and 7 bases respectively, with 18 bases between them. There are 15 residues in the CDR3. Germline CDR1 is MNHEY and CDR2 is SVGAGI. Generated by immunoSEQ multiplex PCR, the TCRdb table keeps only in-frame clones and is missing some. Of tens of thousands of clones listed, 91% are singletons. This clonotype originated in a man aged 25-45 years in good health. Sequenced sample: blood. This sequence joins TRBV6-5 and TRBJ2-7; either TRBD1 or TRBD2 may fit D (5 bases each). CDR3 DNA sequence: TGTGCCAGCAGTTACGTGCAGGCCATTGGGGGAGAGCAGTACTTC. Amino acid sequence: CASSYVQAIGGEQYF.